One T cell receptor (beta chain) is described in this entry. Its target is unknown. It was with 60 Vbeta and 13 Jbeta primers that the PCR ran. Produced via immunoSEQ multiplex PCR; TCRdb's table is partial and in-frame only. The profile shows about 140,000 clones, under 90% of them singletons. Though probably carrying unrecorded immune exposures, donors were nominally healthy at sampling. The entry originates in a study of cytomegalovirus exposure and HLA in healthy donors. The germline V gene encodes CDR1 MNHEY and CDR2 SMNVEV (reference sequence). Between the trimmed V and J ends, which lost 5 bases and 9 bases, there was a span of 17 bases. This CDR3 has 13 amino acids. Findings and limits, study-wide: Sequencing likely generated an artifact that appeared as a cluster of highly shared sequence variants. The productive fraction for most TCR beta V segments was about 87% or about 30% in an earlier analysis. The study put under 200 TCR beta chains on its list as cytomegalovirus-associated.

Sequencing input: PBMCs. The chain recombines TRBV27 with TRBJ2-7; D is ambiguous. This receptor was obtained from a man aged 35 to 55 in good health and CMV-seronegative. CDR3 bases: TGTGCCAGCAGTCAGGCAACCCTACTCGGGCAGTACTTC. Protein: CASSQATLLGQYF.